One T cell receptor beta chain is described in this entry. The target of this receptor is not known. No qualities accompany the bases; no much larger clone lies one base away. This sample was included in a study of T cell responses to AZD1222 COVID-19 vaccine (dated by TCRdb to about 2021). As for the study more broadly: Because spike-specific TCR depth and breadth did not differ between the two schedules, AZD1222 recipients who got a second dose at roughly 4 weeks were pooled with those who got a second dose at roughly 12 weeks. TCR sequencing was performed for roughly 240 trial participants, of whom 207 were given two doses of AZD1222 and about 25 were given two doses of MenACWY control vaccine. Enrollment into the trials was organized by age into subgroups of 18-55, 56-69 and 70-plus years, and those subgroups contained approximately 150, 30 and 60 TCR-sequenced participants, respectively. What the study reported, not specific to this receptor: Conclusions about previously exposed vaccinees were limited because only six AZD1222 recipients were SARS-CoV-2 seropositive at baseline. CD4 TCRs associated with the vaccine covered the entire spike protein, and the dominant responses were in regions 160-218 and 743-854. Most participants were white British and females outnumbered males, and the authors suggested that clonal diversity may have been underestimated. Reportedly, almost half of the unique spike-specific TCRs recognized epitopes lying outside the regions that are mutated in the B.1.351 and B.1.1.7 variants. After two AZD1222 doses, both the breadth and the depth of spike-specific TCRs were significantly higher than at day 0 and than in MenACWY recipients. The 56-69-year group was small, and its depth increase did not reach significance, likely because of low power. Because no day 14 peak-response samples were available, the repertoires could be characterized only after the peak T cell response.

The CDR3 covers 11 residues, taking in both the cysteine and the phenylalanine. Only the CDR3 region is kept as DNA, spanning 33 bases read in frame from base 1. The time point label corresponds to: baseline before first vaccination. The vaccinee samples were drawn from two UK trials, COV001 and COV002, one of which was a single-blind randomized controlled phase 2/3 trial testing AZD1222 (ChAdOx1 nCoV-19) in healthy adults. For TCRbeta chain sequencing, PBMC samples from trial participants were taken at day 0 and at day 28 after the second dose. The CDR3 regions of human TCRbeta chains were analyzed by immunosequencing. Per the original workflow: Repertoire TCRs were checked for matches against a reference library of SARS-CoV-2-specific TCRs that had been generated using the MIRA antigen-specificity platform. Breadth was defined as the fraction of unique TCRs that were SARS-CoV-2-associated, and depth was defined as the fraction of total T cells that were SARS-CoV-2-associated. Using the MIRA data, every spike-specific TCR was mapped to the spike region that the TCR reacted to and assigned to either a CD4 or a CD8 class. Log10-transformed breadth and depth values were compared by one-way ANOVA with Sidak's multiple comparisons tests. TCRdb stores this immuneACCESS table with in-frame sequences only. Part of the clones is absent; in the studies checked, under half of the shortfall reflects unresolved V genes, and no reason is known for the rest. That table is the source of V, J and clone size, and D and trimming were worked out from the DNA. In this sample the table shows roughly 180,000 clones, about nine tenths of which occur a single time. Approximately 2.8% of the sample is held by the ten biggest clonotypes.

The starting material was peripheral blood, obtained on day 0 of AZD1222 vaccination. The source of this sequence is an adult in good health. The sequence links TRBV21-1 to TRBJ1-4; the table names TRBD1, a call not compared with the DNA. TRBV21-1 is a known pseudogene. Read as DNA, the sequence is TGTGCCAGAAAACAGAATGAAAAACTGTTTTTT. The resulting protein is CARKQNEKLFF.